This T cell receptor beta chain was obtained from a study of blood T cells in healthy people across ages. Primed by a sample-barcoded 5' primer and a J-beta primer mix, a second PCR proceeded for about 6 to 12 cycles. One entry per CDR3 protein results from TCRdb running MiXCR on the 5' RACE reads. The table lists roughly 700,000 distinct CDR3 sequences, 45% to 50% of them singletons. This clonotype has a handful of counts. The origin of this receptor is a woman aged 60 to 75 in good health. Sequenced sample: blood.

The CDR3 DNA follows: TGTGCCAGCAGCGATCGACTAGCGGGGACCTACGAGCAGTACTTC. It translates to CASSDRLAGTYEQYF. This rearrangement joins TRBV11-2 to TRBJ2-7, with TRBD2 matching over 11 bases. Germline CDR1 SGHAT, CDR2 FQNNGV. The CDR3 length is 15 residues. The trim removed 5 bases at V and 2 bases at J, leaving 5 bases unmatched.